The 16 T cell receptor beta chains reported below all come from one sample, sequenced in a study of cytomegalovirus exposure and HLA in healthy donors. In the PCR, 60 Vbeta and 13 Jbeta primers were used. Clones were sequenced by immunoSEQ multiplex PCR, and TCRdb holds only the in-frame ones, with some missing. This sample yields some 150,000 clones, of which about 70% are seen a single time; 3.9% belongs to the top ten. The sequencing input was PBMCs. These receptors all come from a man younger than 35 in good health and CMV-seronegative.

The sample holds a few counts of this clone. This chain joins TRBV6-4 and TRBJ2-3; 13 bases match TRBD2. Germline CDR1 and CDR2: MRHNA and SNTAGT. V shed 0 bases, J shed 4 bases, and the junction held 1 base outside the gene matches. This CDR3 contains 16 residues. This CDR3 is CASSDSGLAGPDTQYF. In nucleotides, the CDR3 is TGTGCCAGCAGTGACTCGGGACTAGCGGGACCAGATACGCAGTATTTT.

The chain joins TRBV5-4 to TRBJ2-5, with 10 bases lining up with TRBD2. The CDR3 extends over 16 amino acids. The V segment lost 3 bases and the J segment 0 bases; nucleotides outside the gene matches: 5. Germline V lookup: CDR1 SGHNT, CDR2 YYREEE (reference sequence). Written as DNA, the CDR3 is TGTGCCAGCAGCTGGGGGACTAGCGCGTACCAAGAGACCCAGTACTTC. The encoded protein is CASSWGTSAYQETQYF.

In regard to this clone: At one boundary the junction diverges from the germline segment, which might be a read error. The V and J genes are TRBV29-1 and TRBJ1-1; 7 nucleotides line up with TRBD1. Looked up from germline, CDR1 is SQVTM and CDR2 is ANQGSEA. The CDR3 contains 12 residues. In DNA, the CDR3 is TGCAGCGTGGGACAGACGAACACTGGAGCTTTCTTT. It yields the protein CSVGQTNTGAFF. Full variable domain (remainder filled in from reference TRBV29-1 and TRBJ1-1): SAVISQKPSRDICQRGTSLTIQCQVDSQVTMMFWYRQQPGQSLTLIATANQGSEATYESGFVIDKFPISRPNLTFSTLTVSNMSPEDSSIYLCSVGQTNTGAFFGQGTRLTVV.

This clone has just one count. The rearrangement uses TRBV19 and TRBJ2-1, with D possibly TRBD2 on 6 matching bases. Deletions cut 1 base from V and 0 bases from J, with 13 bases between. Germline CDR1 is LNHDA and CDR2 is SQIVND (reference sequence). There are 17 residues in the CDR3. CDR3 in DNA: TGTGCCAGTAGTATAGGAGCGGGCCAACTCTCCTACAATGAGCAGTTCTTC. Its translation: CASSIGAGQLSYNEQFF.

V gene TRBV19 combines with J gene TRBJ1-2; 12 bases fit TRBD1. The CDR3 runs to 17 residues. J lost 1 base, V lost 2 bases, and 5 bases had no gene match. Germline CDR1 and CDR2: LNHDA and SQIVND (reference sequence). The CDR3 DNA sequence: TGTGCCAGTAGTATAAGGGACAGGGGGCATAATAACTATGGCTACACCTTC. This sequence encodes CASSIRDRGHNNYGYTF.

The chain couples TRBV28 to TRBJ2-7, with a possible D match to TRBD2 (6 bases). This CDR3 comprises 17 residues. Germline lookup yields CDR1 MDHEN and CDR2 SYDVKM. V lost 2 bases, J lost 0 bases, and 17 bases lay in between. CDR3 coding DNA: TGTGCCAGCAGTTTAGTAGGAGGGTCGGCGGACTCCTACGAGCAGTACTTC. This gives the protein CASSLVGGSADSYEQYF.

The CDR3 is CASSRPSYRGRNYGYTF. CDR3 DNA: TGCGCCAGCAGTCGGCCGTCCTACAGGGGCCGAAACTATGGCTACACCTTC. The genes are TRBV23-1 and TRBJ1-2, with 7 bases matching TRBD1. TRBV23-1 is an ORF, and what it does is uncertain. The CDR3 consists of 17 residues. The trim removed 4 bases at V and 2 bases at J, leaving 13 bases unmatched.

The J gene is TRBJ2-3, the V gene TRBV11-2; TRBD2 aligns across 9 bases. The germline CDR1 and CDR2 sequences are SGHAT and FQNNGV. The length of the CDR3 is 15 residues. The V gene end was trimmed by 5 bases and the J gene end by 0 bases; junction bases not matched to a gene: 3. The CDR3 DNA reads as TGTGCCAGCAGCAAGGCGGGGGGGAGCACAGATACGCAGTATTTT. Translated, it gives CASSKAGGSTDTQYF.

The V call is TRBV28, the J call TRBJ2-5; 9 bases map to TRBD1. The better agreement between TRBJ2-7 and the DNA end casts doubt on the J call. CDR1 MDHEN and CDR2 SYDVKM come from the germline V gene. This CDR3 comprises 14 residues. CDR3 protein: CASSSPRQGDEQYF. The CDR3 DNA follows: TGTGCCAGCAGTTCTCCCCGACAGGGGGACGAGCAGTACTTC.

The genes are TRBV6-1 and TRBJ2-1; 15 nucleotides match TRBD2. Germline V gives CDR1 MNHNS, CDR2 SASEGT. V was pared by 2 bases and J by 0 bases, with 5 bases of the junction left unmatched. The CDR3 is 19 amino acids. CDR3 sequence reads: CASSESGLAGGSSYNEQFF. The DNA for the CDR3 is TGTGCCAGCAGTGAATCGGGACTAGCGGGGGGCTCCTCCTACAATGAGCAGTTCTTC.

The genes are TRBV27 and TRBJ2-7; 10 nucleotides agree with TRBD1. The germline V gene has CDR1 MNHEY and CDR2 SMNVEV (reference sequence). After removal of 5 bases from V and 6 bases from J, the junction contained 7 bases not matched to a gene. The CDR3 consists of 14 residues. Here the CDR3 reads CASSPRTGGREQYF. In DNA, the CDR3 is TGTGCCAGCAGTCCACGGACAGGGGGACGCGAGCAGTACTTC.

This clone was counted between two and nine times. The chain has TRBV2 and TRBJ1-4; TRBD1 aligns across 10 bases. Germline CDR1 SNHLY, CDR2 FYNNEI. The CDR3 covers 14 residues. The V and J ends lost 7 bases and 4 bases, in that order; junction bases with no gene match: 3. The CDR3 loop reads CASKGTGVNEKLFF. The DNA of the CDR3 is TGTGCCAGCAAGGGGACAGGGGTTAATGAAAAACTGTTTTTT.

This rearrangement joins TRBV30 to TRBJ1-6; D remains unclear. Germline CDR1 and CDR2: GTSNPN and SVGIG (reference sequence). The length of the CDR3 is 15 residues. The V and J ends lost 0 bases and 7 bases respectively, with 13 bases between them. CDR3 protein: CAWSVGGIRNSPLHF. In nucleotides, the CDR3 is TGTGCCTGGAGTGTGGGAGGGATCCGAAATTCACCCCTCCACTTT.

The gene calls are TRBV6-5 and TRBJ1-6; no firm D call. Germline CDR1 and CDR2: MNHEY and SVGAGI. Trimming removed 0 bases from V and 11 bases from J, with 14 bases in between. This CDR3 has 15 amino acids. The CDR3 DNA is TGTGCCAGCAGTTACTCGGGGTGGAGGAGTGCACCCCTCCACTTT. It yields the protein CASSYSGWRSAPLHF.

The rearrangement links TRBV5-1 to TRBJ1-1; possibly TRBD1 for D (6 bases). The CDR3 is 17 amino acids. V was clipped by 4 bases and J by 1 base, with 20 bases between them. Germline CDR1 is SGHRS and CDR2 is YFSETQ. This CDR3 reads CASSLGDGYRANTEAFF. Written as DNA, the CDR3 is TGCGCCAGCAGCCTAGGGGATGGCTACAGGGCGAACACTGAAGCTTTCTTT.

The chain carries TRBV6-1 and TRBJ2-5; D may be TRBD1 (7 bases). This CDR3 spans 15 amino acids. Trimming shortened V by 4 bases and J by 2 bases, and 14 bases separated the two germline ends. Germline V gene data show CDR1 as MNHNS and CDR2 as SASEGT. CDR3 region: CASSVRAGQQETQYF. CDR3 nucleotide sequence: TGTGCCAGCAGTGTCCGTGCGGGACAGCAAGAGACCCAGTACTTC.